What follows are 3 T cell receptor beta chains derived from one specimen sequenced in a study of identifying expanded T cells in peripheral blood. Sequenced by immunoSEQ multiplex PCR; TCRdb stores in-frame clones only, minus some. This table holds around 91,000 clones, 70% to 90% found once. The sequencing sample was made of blood. The receptors derive from a person aged 18-69 years in good health.

The rearrangement links TRBV7-6 to TRBJ1-1; 8 nucleotides agree with TRBD1. V gave up 2 bases and J gave up 4 bases; unmatched junction bases: 3. The germline gives CDR1 SGHVS, CDR2 FNYEAQ. The CDR3 loop spans 14 amino acids. The CDR3 loop reads CASSLNRGVTEAFF. The CDR3 DNA follows: TGTGCCAGCAGCTTAAACAGGGGGGTCACTGAAGCTTTCTTT.

There are a few counts of this clone. The chain carries TRBV6-5 and TRBJ1-6; no reliable D call. This CDR3 is built from 12 residues. V was trimmed by 5 bases and J by 2 bases, leaving 1 base between them. Germline V lookup: CDR1 MNHEY, CDR2 SVGAGI. In DNA, the CDR3 is TGTGCCAGCAGTACCTATAATTCACCCCTCCACTTT. This sequence encodes CASSTYNSPLHF.

V gene TRBV28 combines with J gene TRBJ2-3, with 9 bases aligning to TRBD2. V was pared by 3 bases and J by 0 bases, with 4 bases of the junction left unmatched. The CDR3 is made up of 16 amino acids. Germline loops: CDR1 MDHEN, CDR2 SYDVKM. The CDR3 DNA follows: TGTGCCAGCAGTTTGATGGGACTAGCTAGCACAGATACGCAGTATTTT. Amino acid sequence: CASSLMGLASTDTQYF.